These 3 T cell receptor beta chains share one sample of origin, sequenced in a study of T cell responses to AZD1222 COVID-19 vaccine. Produced via immunoSEQ multiplex PCR; TCRdb's table is partial and in-frame only. The table has around 110,000 clones, 85% to 95% seen once. The input for sequencing was peripheral blood, taken on day 0 of AZD1222 vaccination. The receptor source for this set is an adult in good health.

The chain links TRBV19 to TRBJ1-5; no firm D call. V was clipped by 3 bases and J by 2 bases, with 5 bases between them. CDR1 is LNHDA, CDR2 SQIVND, per germline (reference sequence). The CDR3 consists of 13 residues. The CDR3 sequence: CASSIPGNQPQHF. The CDR3 DNA reads as TGTGCCAGTAGTATCCCTGGCAATCAGCCCCAGCATTTT.

This clone came up once. The chain uses TRBV18 and TRBJ1-5; D not certain. V dropped 2 bases and J dropped 7 bases, with 15 bases sitting between them. The CDR3 has 15 residues. Germline CDR1 is KGHSH and CDR2 is LQKENI. CDR3 sequence reads: CASSPSILPGQPQHF. CDR3 bases: TGTGCCAGCTCACCATCGATTTTACCTGGGCAGCCCCAGCATTTT. Full variable domain (missing parts from reference TRBV18 and TRBJ1-5): NAGVMQNPRHLVRRRGQEARLRCSPMKGHSHVYWYRQLPEEGLKFMVYLQKENIIDESGMPKERFSAEFPKEGPSILRIQQVVRGDSAAYFCASSPSILPGQPQHFGDGTRLSIL.

The V and J genes are TRBV10-3 and TRBJ2-2; TRBD2 matches 9 bases. V was pared by 2 bases and J by 0 bases, with 7 bases of the junction left unmatched. Germline CDR1 and CDR2: ENHRY and SYGVKD. The CDR3 contains 18 residues. CDR3 protein: CAISEGLAGAANTGELFF. The CDR3 region has the DNA TGTGCCATCAGTGAGGGGTTAGCGGGAGCGGCGAACACCGGGGAGCTGTTTTTT.